This T cell receptor (beta chain) was recorded in a study of cytomegalovirus exposure and HLA in healthy donors (dated by TCRdb to the late 2010s). Background for the entire study: According to a later analysis, one platform produced both the roughly 120 validation repertoires and the 700 or so repertoires of the first cohort. The study aimed to test whether cataloging public T cell receptors could reveal signatures of past pathogen exposure. Besides the first cohort of approximately 670 subjects, a separate validation cohort made up of some 110 different subjects was used. To predict cytomegalovirus infection status, the study brought together high-throughput TCR immunosequencing, statistical association of individual TCRs with disease status, and machine learning. Findings and caveats that apply to the study as a whole: A later analysis found that TCRs clustered in the first cohort also tended to co-occur in the approximately 120 validation repertoires, with just under 95% of cluster scores above 0. A few of the identified cytomegalovirus-associated TCR beta chains were confirmed in vitro to be specific for cytomegalovirus antigens. A later analysis had no HLA typing for the validation cohort, so co-occurrence there was scored across all 110 or so repertoires. The authors suggested that the approach could potentially be extended to other disease states and immunological phenotypes. Most TCR sequences were observed very rarely across donors, whereas some public TCRs were present in many individuals. The study gave a list of 150 to 200 TCR beta chains associated with cytomegalovirus. In both the original and validation cohorts, the classifier was reported to diagnose cytomegalovirus status with high specificity and sensitivity.

The donors were included in the validation cohort of 90 to 150 subjects, a group kept apart from the approximately 700-subject first cohort. Turning to this clone: The specificity of this receptor is unknown. The input lacks base qualities; no much larger clone sits a single base away.

Library prep was done by the immunoSEQ multiplex PCR assay. The study's processing was this. A statistical classification framework was built to diagnose cytomegalovirus status from the catalog of TCR beta chain sequences. Entries here come from immuneACCESS through TCRdb and include only in-frame sequences with V and J called. Some clones fail to appear in such tables; in the studies checked, an unresolved V gene covers under half of the shortfall, and the cause of the remainder is unknown. The V and J calls and clone size were taken over from that table, and D and trimming were inferred from the DNA. For this sample there are 150,000 to 200,000 clones; over 65% appear just once. Of the sample, roughly 7.5% is held by the ten largest clones. Specimen: PBMCs. The TCR was taken from a man younger than 30 in good health and CMV-seropositive.

CDR3 loop: CASSSRQGDHEQYF. The DNA is TGTGCCAGCAGCTCCCGACAGGGGGACCACGAGCAGTACTTC. The V gene is TRBV9 and the J gene is TRBJ2-7; 9 central bases correspond to TRBD1. Inclusive of the bounding cysteine and phenylalanine, the CDR3 is 14 residues long. The DNA shown is the 42-base CDR3, in frame from base 1. CDR1 SGDLS and CDR2 YYNGEE are derived from the germline V gene. Trimmed from V: 4 bases; trimmed from J: 5 bases; junction bases lacking a gene match: 7.